These 18 T cell receptor beta chains came from one sample sequenced in a study of shared clonotypes between healthy human individuals. TCRdb's copy holds only in-frame clones and misses some; the assay was immunoSEQ multiplex PCR. The sample holds some 2 million clones, 90% to 95% seen once. Material: naive CD4+ T cells sorted from blood. Subset noted: CD45RA+ positively selected. The receptor set was obtained from a young man in good health.

Note on this clone: This CDR3 is also generated by other DNA sequences in the sample. This chain uses TRBV9 with TRBJ1-6; D gene unclear. The CDR3 sequence is 13 residues long. V shed 0 bases and J shed 7 bases, with 5 bases lying between them. Germline V gene data show CDR1 as SGDLS and CDR2 as YYNGEE. In DNA form, the CDR3 reads TGTGCCAGCAGCGTAGCCGTGAATTCACCCCTCCACTTT. Translation gives CASSVAVNSPLHF. The full variable domain, its missing parts supplied by reference TRBV9 and TRBJ1-6, is DSGVTQTPKHLITATGQRVTLRCSPRSGDLSVYWYQQSLDQGLQFLIQYYNGEERAKGNILERFSAQQFPDLHSELNLSSLELGDSALYFCASSVAVNSPLHFGNGTRLTVT.

With regard to this clone: Other DNA sequences within the sample encode an identical CDR3. The CDR3 spells CASSPDRGSEAFF. The CDR3 DNA is TGTGCCAGCTCACCCGACAGGGGCAGTGAAGCTTTCTTT. The chain has TRBV18 and TRBJ1-1; TRBD1 matches 8 bases. V was pared by 3 bases and J by 7 bases, with 4 bases of the junction left unmatched. CDR3 length equals 13 residues. Germline CDR1 reads KGHSH; CDR2 reads LQKENI.

The V call is TRBV10-1, the J call TRBJ2-7; TRBD1 matches 7 bases. CDR1 is WNHNN, CDR2 SYGVQD, per germline (reference sequence). The CDR3 is made up of 15 amino acids. The trim removed 4 bases at V and 0 bases at J, leaving 6 bases unmatched. The CDR3 DNA sequence: TGCGCCAGCAGTGTCCTTGCAGGGGGCTCCTACGAGCAGTACTTC. Protein: CASSVLAGGSYEQYF.

The chain recombines TRBV11-2 with TRBJ2-2, with D unclear. The CDR3 runs to 16 residues. In germline, CDR1 is SGHAT, CDR2 FQNNGV. The V end was cut by 0 bases, the J end by 1 base, with 9 bases between. CDR3 amino acids: CASSLEASLNTGELFF. CDR3 DNA: TGTGCCAGCAGCTTAGAGGCATCATTGAACACCGGGGAGCTGTTTTTT.

This chain connects TRBV19 to TRBJ1-2; the D is unclear. Trimming took 5 bases from V and 6 from J, leaving 7 bases between them. Germline CDR1 LNHDA, CDR2 SQIVND (reference sequence). CDR3 length equals 11 residues. Here the CDR3 reads CASSRGNGYTF. The CDR3 DNA is TGTGCCAGTAGTCGAGGGAATGGCTACACCTTC.

This clone has a single count. The chain is built from TRBV6-4 and TRBJ2-7, with TRBD2 matching over 8 bases. This CDR3 is 14 amino acids long. Germline V gene sequence: CDR1 MRHNA, CDR2 SNTAGT. V trimming: 7 bases; J trimming: 3 bases; junction bases outside the gene matches: 8. The CDR3 nucleotides are TGTGCCAGCAACCAAGCCGGGAGGGACTACGAGCAGTACTTC. It translates to CASNQAGRDYEQYF.

The chain links TRBV30 to TRBJ2-7; 7 bases agree with TRBD1. This CDR3 region has 15 residues. J gave up 2 bases and V 2 bases, and 9 bases lay outside the gene matches. CDR1 and CDR2 from the germline V gene are GTSNPN and SVGIG (reference sequence). CDR3 nucleotide sequence: TGTGCCTGGAGTTCGAGGAGACAGGGAACCTACGAGCAGTACTTC. Translated, it gives CAWSSRRQGTYEQYF.

To note about this clone: The sample holds other DNA sequences that translate to the same CDR3. This chain links TRBV5-1 with TRBJ2-3; the D gene is possibly TRBD1 (5 bases). V was cut by 0 bases and J by 3 bases, with 11 bases left in between. The germline V gene encodes CDR1 SGHRS and CDR2 YFSETQ. The CDR3 is made up of 15 amino acids. The CDR3 coding sequence is TGCGCCAGCAGCTTGGCCGGGCAGGGAACAGATACGCAGTATTTT. Translated, it gives CASSLAGQGTDTQYF. Together with reference TRBV5-1 and TRBJ2-3, the CDR3 gives the full variable domain: KAGVTQTPRYLIKTRGQQVTLSCSPISGHRSVSWYQQTPGQGLQFLFEYFSETQRNKGNFPGRFSGRQFSNSRSEMNVSTLELGDSALYLCASSLAGQGTDTQYFGPGTRLTVL.

The rearrangement joins TRBV10-2 to TRBJ2-1; TRBD2 matches 8 bases. The CDR3 extends over 14 amino acids. CDR1 WSHSY and CDR2 SAAADI come from the germline V gene. V was clipped by 6 bases and J by 8 bases; unmatched bases: 9. The CDR3, as DNA: TGCGCCAGCAGACGGACTAGCCGGTTGGATGAGCAGTTCTTC. Residues: CASRRTSRLDEQFF.

DNA of the CDR3: TGTGCCAGCAAAATGAACACTGAAGCTTTCTTT. It translates to CASKMNTEAFF. V gene TRBV2 combines with J gene TRBJ1-1; D is undetermined. This CDR3 comprises 11 residues. V lost 7 bases, J lost 0 bases, and 3 bases lay in between. Per germline, CDR1 SNHLY and CDR2 FYNNEI.

V and J are TRBV18 and TRBJ2-7, with no clear D. The ends were cut back, 6 bases at V and 5 bases at J, with 20 bases in the middle. The CDR3 runs 15 residues. The germline gives CDR1 KGHSH, CDR2 LQKENI. The CDR3 region is CASSPLPSPANEQYF. CDR3 coding DNA: TGTGCCAGCTCCCCCCTCCCCAGTCCGGCAAACGAGCAGTACTTC. The variable domain in full, completed from reference TRBV18 and TRBJ2-7, reads NAGVMQNPRHLVRRRGQEARLRCSPMKGHSHVYWYRQLPEEGLKFMVYLQKENIIDESGMPKERFSAEFPKEGPSILRIQQVVRGDSAAYFCASSPLPSPANEQYFGPGTRLTVT.

The rearrangement uses TRBV5-1 and TRBJ1-1; D not certain. Between the trimmed V and J ends, which lost 1 base and 0 bases, there was a span of 10 bases. Germline V gene sequence: CDR1 SGHRS, CDR2 YFSETQ. This CDR3 has 15 amino acids. Written as DNA, the CDR3 is TGCGCCAGCAGCTTGTCACAGAGCTTGAACACTGAAGCTTTCTTT. This encodes CASSLSQSLNTEAFF.

Of note for this clone: The sample contains more than one DNA sequence encoding this CDR3. Here the CDR3 reads CASSLEGSSGNTIYF. The CDR3 nucleotides read TGCGCCAGCAGCTTGGAAGGGAGCTCTGGAAACACCATATATTTT. This rearrangement joins TRBV5-1 to TRBJ1-3; D not certain. CDR1 is SGHRS and CDR2 is YFSETQ in the germline V gene. Between the trimmed V and J ends, which lost 0 bases and 0 bases, there was a span of 7 bases. The CDR3 spans 15 residues. The full variable domain, rest sourced from reference TRBV5-1 and TRBJ1-3, is KAGVTQTPRYLIKTRGQQVTLSCSPISGHRSVSWYQQTPGQGLQFLFEYFSETQRNKGNFPGRFSGRQFSNSRSEMNVSTLELGDSALYLCASSLEGSSGNTIYFGEGSWLTVV.

The gene calls are TRBV28 and TRBJ1-5; 8 nucleotides match TRBD1. V lost 2 bases, J lost 4 bases, and 7 bases stayed unmatched. The length of the CDR3 is 16 residues. Germline V gives CDR1 MDHEN, CDR2 SYDVKM. CDR3 sequence reads: CASSLQGAIGNQPQHF. As DNA, the CDR3 is TGTGCCAGCAGTTTACAGGGGGCTATAGGTAATCAGCCCCAGCATTTT.

The rearrangement joins TRBV30 to TRBJ1-1; D ambiguous. V was clipped by 2 bases and J by 5 bases, with 15 bases between them. This CDR3 comprises 14 residues. Germline values: CDR1 GTSNPN, CDR2 SVGIG (reference sequence). The CDR3 DNA sequence: TGTGCCTGGAGTTACGGGAACGGAGGTACTGAAGCTTTCTTT. This encodes CAWSYGNGGTEAFF.

The chain links TRBV11-2 to TRBJ2-3; a possible D gene is TRBD1 (6 bases). This CDR3 is built from 14 residues. Germline CDR1 SGHAT, CDR2 FQNNGV. The ends were cut back, 2 bases at V and 5 bases at J, with 11 bases in the middle. CDR3 residues: CASSLSQGLDTQYF. CDR3 nucleotide sequence: TGTGCCAGCAGCTTATCACAGGGATTAGATACGCAGTATTTT.

V usage is TRBV10-2 and J usage is TRBJ2-7; perhaps TRBD2 as D (6 bases). V was trimmed by 5 bases and J by 7 bases, leaving 12 bases between them. The germline V gene has CDR1 WSHSY and CDR2 SAAADI. The CDR3 extends over 12 amino acids. CDR3 sequence (DNA): TGCGCCAGCAGTCAATTCAGCGGGGAGCAGTACTTC. It is translated as CASSQFSGEQYF.

This clone showed up just once. This chain links TRBV29-1 with TRBJ1-2; no firm D call. The CDR3 totals 14 residues. CDR1 and CDR2 (germline): SQVTM, ANQGSEA. The germline V and J ends were trimmed by 3 bases and 0 bases, with 11 bases remaining between them. The chain's CDR3 is CSVDGVSTNYGYTF. As DNA, the CDR3 is TGCAGCGTTGACGGCGTCAGCACTAACTATGGCTACACCTTC.